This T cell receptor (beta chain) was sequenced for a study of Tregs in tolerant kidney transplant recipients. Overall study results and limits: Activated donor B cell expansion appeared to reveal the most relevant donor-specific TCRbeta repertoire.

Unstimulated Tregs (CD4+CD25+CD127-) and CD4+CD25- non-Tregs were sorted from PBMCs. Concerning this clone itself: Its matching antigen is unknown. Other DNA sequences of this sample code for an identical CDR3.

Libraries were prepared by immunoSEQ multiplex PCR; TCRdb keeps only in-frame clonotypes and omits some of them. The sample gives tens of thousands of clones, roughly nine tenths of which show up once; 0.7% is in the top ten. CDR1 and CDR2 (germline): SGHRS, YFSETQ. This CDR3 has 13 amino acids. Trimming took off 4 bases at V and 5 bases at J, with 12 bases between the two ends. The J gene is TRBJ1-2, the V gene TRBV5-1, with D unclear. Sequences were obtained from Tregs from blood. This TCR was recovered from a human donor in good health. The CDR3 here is CASSLRQGYGYTF. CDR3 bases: TGCGCCAGCAGCCTTAGACAAGGATATGGCTACACCTTC.